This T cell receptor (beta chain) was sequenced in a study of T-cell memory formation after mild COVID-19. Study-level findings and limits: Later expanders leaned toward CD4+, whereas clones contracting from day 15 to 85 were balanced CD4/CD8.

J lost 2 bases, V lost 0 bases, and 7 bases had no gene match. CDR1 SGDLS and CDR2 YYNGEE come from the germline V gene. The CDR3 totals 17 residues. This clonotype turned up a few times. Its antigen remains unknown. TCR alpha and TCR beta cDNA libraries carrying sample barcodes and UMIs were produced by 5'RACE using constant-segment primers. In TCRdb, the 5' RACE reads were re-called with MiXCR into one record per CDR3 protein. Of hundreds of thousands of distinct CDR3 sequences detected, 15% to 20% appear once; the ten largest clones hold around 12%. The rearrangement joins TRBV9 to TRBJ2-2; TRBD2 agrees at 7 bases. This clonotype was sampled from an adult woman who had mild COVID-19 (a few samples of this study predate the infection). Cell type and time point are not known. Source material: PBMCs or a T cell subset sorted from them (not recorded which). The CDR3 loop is CASSVVTAGVNTGELFF. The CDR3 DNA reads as TGTGCCAGCAGCGTAGTAACGGCGGGGGTAAACACCGGGGAGCTGTTTTTT.